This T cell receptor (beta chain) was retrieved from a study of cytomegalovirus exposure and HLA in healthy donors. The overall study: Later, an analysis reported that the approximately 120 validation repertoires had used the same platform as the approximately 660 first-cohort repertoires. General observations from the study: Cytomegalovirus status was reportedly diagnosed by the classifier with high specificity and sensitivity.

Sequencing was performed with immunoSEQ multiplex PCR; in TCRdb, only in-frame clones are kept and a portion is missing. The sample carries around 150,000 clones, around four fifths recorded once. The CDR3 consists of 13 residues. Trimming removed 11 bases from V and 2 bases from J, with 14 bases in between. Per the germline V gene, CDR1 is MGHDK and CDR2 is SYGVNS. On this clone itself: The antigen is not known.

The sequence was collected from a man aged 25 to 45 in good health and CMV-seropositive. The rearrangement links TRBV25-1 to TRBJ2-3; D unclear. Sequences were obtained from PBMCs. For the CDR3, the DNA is TGTGCCGCCCGGCAGGCCAACACAGATACGCAGTATTTT. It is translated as CAARQANTDTQYF.